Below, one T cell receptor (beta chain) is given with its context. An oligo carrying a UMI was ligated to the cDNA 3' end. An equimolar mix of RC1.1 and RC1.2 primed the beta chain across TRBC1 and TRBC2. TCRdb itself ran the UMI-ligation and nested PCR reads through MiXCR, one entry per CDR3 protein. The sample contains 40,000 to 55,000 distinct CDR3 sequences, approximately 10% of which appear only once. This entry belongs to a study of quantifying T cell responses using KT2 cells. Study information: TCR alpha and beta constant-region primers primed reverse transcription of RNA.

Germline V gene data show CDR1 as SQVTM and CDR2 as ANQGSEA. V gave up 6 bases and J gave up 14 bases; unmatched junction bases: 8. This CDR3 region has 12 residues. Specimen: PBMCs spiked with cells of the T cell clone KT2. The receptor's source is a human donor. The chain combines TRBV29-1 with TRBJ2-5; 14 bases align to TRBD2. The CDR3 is CSVGTSGRGTYF. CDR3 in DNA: TGCAGCGTAGGGACTAGCGGGAGAGGGACCTACTTC.